The entry below gives a single TCR beta chain sequence along with its context. After extraction with the RNeasy kit, roughly 0.45 to 1 ug of the RNA was reverse transcribed using random hexamers. TCRdb processed the immunoSEQ multiplex PCR reads anew with MiXCR; each CDR3 protein has one entry. There are some 250,000 distinct CDR3 sequences in the sample; 90% to 96% occur only once, and under 0.12% lies in the top ten. Germline V CDR1 and CDR2: DFQATT, SNEGSKA (reference sequence). This CDR3 comprises 11 residues. Trimming left V 2 bases short and J 4 bases short, with 5 bases between. Sequencing of TCR beta was performed on blood CD8+ T cells and on blood CD4+ T cells. The patients with Susac syndrome were individuals who fulfilled the recently defined diagnostic criteria for disease that was either definite or probable. Bulk CD8+ and CD4+ cells came from magnetic negative isolation; CD8+ TEMRA by FACS.

This entry comes from a study of CD8 T cells in Susac syndrome. Study summary: Patients with Susac syndrome were therapy-naive, on corticosteroids, or on intravenous immunoglobulin alone at the time that blood was drawn.

The sample was CD4+ T cells from PBMCs. This TCR came from a human donor with Susac syndrome. V is TRBV20-1 and J is TRBJ1-1; D not resolved. The CDR3 region has the DNA TGCAGTGCTAGATTGGGCACTGAAGCTTTCTTT. This sequence encodes CSARLGTEAFF.